What follows are 21 T cell receptor beta chains derived from one specimen sequenced in a study of blood T cell repertoires in COVID-19 (TCRdb year 2020). Library preparation was by the immunoSEQ multiplex PCR assay. TCRdb took over this immuneACCESS table, retaining in-frame rearrangements with V and J assigned. Such tables are incomplete; in checked studies, under half of the missing clones stem from an unresolved V gene, and the remainder is unexplained. Present in this sample are 350,000 to 450,000 clones, less than 90% of which were seen just once. Jointly, the top ten make up approximately 4.7% of the sample. Specimen: PBMCs or T cells enriched from blood (not recorded which). The source of these receptors is a woman between 50 and 59 years old who had recovered from COVID-19.

The V call is TRBV27, the J call TRBJ2-3, with a possible D match to TRBD2 (6 bases). Germline V CDR1 and CDR2: MNHEY, SMNVEV (reference sequence). The CDR3 sequence is 15 residues long. Trimming stripped 6 bases from V and 1 base from J, with 14 bases between. The CDR3 DNA reads as TGTGCCAGCAGCCACGATTGGGGGGGCACAGATACGCAGTATTTT. It encodes CASSHDWGGTDTQYF.

This rearrangement joins TRBV19 to TRBJ2-3; the D gene is possibly TRBD2 (5 bases). The CDR3 contains 13 residues. V shed 5 bases and J shed 5 bases, with 11 bases lying between them. Germline V gene data show CDR1 as LNHDA and CDR2 as SQIVND (reference sequence). The CDR3 sequence: CASSGRTIDTQYF. CDR3 DNA: TGTGCCAGTAGTGGGAGAACTATAGATACGCAGTATTTT. The full variable domain, with the rest looked up from reference TRBV19 and TRBJ2-3, is DGGITQSPKYLFRKEGQNVTLSCEQNLNHDAMYWYRQDPGQGLRLIYYSQIVNDFQKGDIAEGYSVSREKKESFPLTVTSAQKNPTAFYLCASSGRTIDTQYFGPGTRLTVL.

The chain joins TRBV19 to TRBJ1-3, with 8 nucleotides matching TRBD1. V dropped 5 bases and J dropped 5; count of bases not matched to a gene: 8. Germline CDR1 is LNHDA and CDR2 is SQIVND (reference sequence). The CDR3 consists of 15 residues. Written as DNA, the CDR3 is TGTGCCAGTAGTGTAAGGACAGGGAATCGAAACACCATATATTTT. It is translated as CASSVRTGNRNTIYF.

Worth noting for this clone: Other nucleotide sequences from this sample produce the same CDR3. CDR3 sequence reads: CAWTGTGDSPLHF. CDR3 nucleotide sequence: TGTGCCTGGACCGGGACAGGGGATTCACCCCTCCACTTT. The chain recombines TRBV30 with TRBJ1-6, with 10 bases matching TRBD1. The CDR3 runs to 13 residues. From germline, CDR1 is GTSNPN and CDR2 SVGIG (reference sequence). With V trimmed by 4 bases and J by 8 bases, 2 bases remained unmatched.

In this sample, this clone turned up a few times. The genes are TRBV7-2 and TRBJ1-2; the D is unclear. The germline V and J ends were trimmed by 1 base and 4 bases, with 13 bases remaining between them. Germline CDR1 and CDR2: SGHTA and FQGNSA. CDR3 length: 15 amino acids. CDR3 sequence: CASSLEIAVSYGYTF. The DNA for the CDR3 is TGTGCCAGCAGCTTAGAAATCGCAGTAAGCTATGGCTACACCTTC.

This clone was observed once. Other DNA sequences in this sample translate to the same CDR3. This chain connects TRBV18 to TRBJ2-7, with 10 bases matching TRBD1. The trim removed 2 bases at V and 3 bases at J, leaving 1 base unmatched. Germline V gives CDR1 KGHSH, CDR2 LQKENI. The CDR3 is made up of 14 amino acids. For the CDR3, the DNA is TGTGCCAGCTCACCAGGGACAGGGGACTACGAGCAGTACTTC. It encodes CASSPGTGDYEQYF.

The rearrangement links TRBV7-3 to TRBJ1-1; tentative D call: TRBD1 (6 bases). This CDR3 contains 15 residues. The germline V and J ends were trimmed by 2 bases and 5 bases, with 15 bases remaining between them. Germline V gene lookup returns CDR1 SGHTA and CDR2 FQGTGA. The chain's CDR3 is CASSLGQGLTTEAFF. In nucleotides, the CDR3 is TGTGCCAGCAGCTTAGGGCAGGGGTTAACGACTGAAGCTTTCTTT.

This clone is a singleton in its sample. The CDR3 coding sequence is TGTGCCAGCAGCGAAACGATACCCGGGACAGGGTATGGCTACACCTTC. This gives the protein CASSETIPGTGYGYTF. The genes are TRBV9 and TRBJ1-2; TRBD1 aligns across 9 bases. In germline, CDR1 is SGDLS, CDR2 YYNGEE. Trimming cost V 3 bases and J 5 bases; bases outside gene matches: 11. This CDR3 contains 16 residues.

The CDR3 DNA is TGTGCCAGCAGTTTTAGGGCAGGGATTAACTATGGCTACACCTTC. Its protein is CASSFRAGINYGYTF. V is TRBV27 and J is TRBJ1-2; tentatively, D is TRBD1 (5 bases). From germline, CDR1 is MNHEY and CDR2 SMNVEV (reference sequence). This CDR3 is 15 amino acids long. Trimming removed 3 bases from V and 1 base from J, with 12 bases in between.

The genes are TRBV6-5 and TRBJ2-7, with 10 positions matching TRBD1. Germline loops: CDR1 MNHEY, CDR2 SVGAGI. The CDR3 contains 14 residues. V gave up 4 bases and J gave up 5 bases; unmatched junction bases: 5. CDR3 in amino acids: CASSLGQGSHEQYF. In nucleotides, the CDR3 is TGTGCCAGCAGTTTGGGACAGGGGAGCCACGAGCAGTACTTC.

V gene TRBV6-2 or TRBV6-3 combines with J gene TRBJ1-1, with D possibly being TRBD1 (5 bases). Per germline, CDR1 MNHEY and CDR2 SVGEGT. This CDR3 comprises 15 residues. Trimming removed 5 bases from V and 1 base from J, with 14 bases in between. CDR3 nucleotides: TGTGCCAGCAGTGCCCAAGGGGTGGCGAACACTGAAGCTTTCTTT. Translated: CASSAQGVANTEAFF.

In this sample, this clone turned up a few times. The chain is built from TRBV3-1 (or the pseudogene TRBV3-2) and TRBJ1-1; possible D gene TRBD1, 6 bases. The germline V gene has CDR1 LGHDT and CDR2 YNNKEL (reference sequence). The CDR3 covers 13 residues. V dropped 2 bases and J dropped 6 bases, with 10 bases sitting between them. The CDR3 sequence: CASSQRGAAEAFF. CDR3 sequence (DNA): TGTGCCAGCAGCCAACGGGGGGCCGCTGAAGCTTTCTTT.

J is TRBJ2-1 and V is TRBV5-4; D is unclear. Trimming stripped 3 bases from V and 6 bases from J, with 4 bases between. The CDR3 has 11 amino acids. The V gene's germline CDR1 is SGHNT and CDR2 YYREEE (reference sequence). CDR3 sequence: CASSSSNEQFF. The CDR3 DNA sequence: TGTGCCAGCAGCTCATCCAATGAGCAGTTCTTC. Full variable domain (rest looked up from reference TRBV5-4 and TRBJ2-1): ETGVTQSPTHLIKTRGQQVTLRCSSQSGHNTVSWYQQALGQGPQFIFQYYREEENGRGNFPPRFSGLQFPNYSSELNVNALELDDSALYLCASSSSNEQFFGPGTRLTVL.

This chain connects TRBV14 to TRBJ1-1, with D unclear. The ends were cut back, 6 bases at V and 1 base at J, with 15 bases in the middle. The CDR3 totals 15 residues. Germline CDR1 reads SGHDN; CDR2 reads FVKESK. CDR3 protein: CASRHTISRNTEAFF. The DNA for the CDR3 is TGTGCCAGCAGACACACCATCTCAAGGAACACTGAAGCTTTCTTT.

This rearrangement joins TRBV18 to TRBJ1-1; 10 bases line up with TRBD1. V gave up 6 bases and J gave up 7 bases; unmatched junction bases: 8. Germline V CDR1 and CDR2: KGHSH, LQKENI. There are 14 residues in the CDR3. The CDR3 here is CASSRDRGQGEAFF. CDR3 bases: TGTGCCAGCTCCCGCGACAGGGGGCAGGGTGAAGCTTTCTTT.

This clone was counted a single time. This chain joins TRBV7-9 and TRBJ1-2; a possible D gene is TRBD1 (6 bases). V was trimmed by 5 bases and J by 3 bases, leaving 22 bases between them. The germline CDR1 and CDR2 sequences are SEHNR and FQNEAQ (reference sequence). The CDR3 contains 17 residues. The CDR3 nucleotides are TGTGCCAGCAGCCCCGGGCGGGGGGCTGGTATGGACTATGGCTACACCTTC. Protein: CASSPGRGAGMDYGYTF.

V usage is TRBV25-1 and J usage is TRBJ2-5; a weak D match, TRBD1 (6 bases). CDR1 and CDR2 (germline): MGHDK, SYGVNS. This CDR3 spans 15 amino acids. The V end lost 4 bases, the J end lost 5 bases, and 17 bases lay between the germline ends. As DNA, the CDR3 is TGTGCCAGCAGTGGGATGCAGGGGAGAGGGGAGACCCAGTACTTC. As protein: CASSGMQGRGETQYF.

This clone was counted between two and nine times. V gene TRBV4-2 combines with J gene TRBJ1-4, with a tentative D call TRBD1 (5 bases). This CDR3 has 17 residues. V was clipped by 1 base and J by 5 bases, with 17 bases between them. Germline V gene data show CDR1 as LGHNA and CDR2 as YNFKEQ. The chain's CDR3 is CASSQVDPGEGNEKLFF. The CDR3 DNA reads as TGTGCCAGCAGCCAAGTAGACCCGGGGGAGGGCAATGAAAAACTGTTTTTT.

This chain connects TRBV7-3 to TRBJ2-2, with 9 positions matching TRBD2. After removal of 5 bases from V and 4 bases from J, the junction contained 5 bases not matched to a gene. The CDR3 extends over 15 amino acids. Per germline, CDR1 SGHTA and CDR2 FQGTGA. CDR3 sequence: CASSVSGSATGELFF. DNA of the CDR3: TGTGCCAGCAGCGTTAGCGGGAGTGCCACCGGGGAGCTGTTTTTT.

The chain combines TRBV19 with TRBJ2-7; 9 bases match TRBD1. Germline V gene data show CDR1 as LNHDA and CDR2 as SQIVND (reference sequence). The junction had 8 bases not matched to a gene; V was cut back by 5 bases and J by 3 bases. This CDR3 is 15 amino acids long. The DNA for the CDR3 is TGTGCCAGTAGTTTGGGGACAGGGAATCGCTACGAGCAGTACTTC. Protein sequence: CASSLGTGNRYEQYF.

CDR3: CASRPGTGGDNQPQHF. As DNA, the CDR3 is TGCGCCAGCAGACCCGGGACAGGGGGCGATAATCAGCCCCAGCATTTT. The gene calls are TRBV23-1 and TRBJ1-5; 12 bases agree with TRBD1. TRBV23-1 is an ORF for which the function is uncertain. The CDR3 contains 16 residues. V shed 6 bases, J shed 4 bases, and the junction held 7 bases outside the gene matches.